This TCR beta chain was observed in a study of regulatory T cells in long-lasting Graves disease. CDR3 regions were amplified by Arm-PCR using iRepertoire HTBI primers to build TCR beta libraries. In TCRdb, the multiplex PCR reads were re-called with MiXCR into one record per CDR3 protein. The data contain under 450,000 distinct CDR3 sequences, around 22% of them singletons. Noted time point: persistent/refractory GD, antithyroid drugs over 5 years with positive TRAb. Scientists built the TCR library using RNA that was extracted from PBMCs. Graves' disease diagnosis relied on American Thyroid Association guidelines. As concerns this clonotype: Its antigen is unidentified.

The germline V and J ends were trimmed by 7 bases and 4 bases, with 13 bases remaining between them. CDR1 is SQVTM, CDR2 ANQGSEA, per germline. The CDR3 is made up of 12 amino acids. Study-wide results and caveats: A limited number of samples was an acknowledged limitation. Persistent disease preferred TRBV28, TRBJ1-2 and TRBJ2-5; new disease, TRBV20-1 and TRBJ2-1. Not thyroid tissue but only peripheral blood was studied.

This rearrangement joins TRBV29-1 to TRBJ1-1; D unclear. This clonotype originated in a female donor with Graves disease. Here the sequenced sample was peripheral blood mononuclear cells (PBMCs), taken when the disease was refractory, from a patient treated with antithyroid drugs. CDR3 loop: CSAATRGTEAFF. The CDR3 region has the DNA TGCAGCGCCGCAACGCGCGGCACTGAAGCTTTCTTT. Full variable domain (remainder filled in from reference TRBV29-1 and TRBJ1-1): SAVISQKPSRDICQRGTSLTIQCQVDSQVTMMFWYRQQPGQSLTLIATANQGSEATYESGFVIDKFPISRPNLTFSTLTVSNMSPEDSSIYLCSAATRGTEAFFGQGTRLTVV.